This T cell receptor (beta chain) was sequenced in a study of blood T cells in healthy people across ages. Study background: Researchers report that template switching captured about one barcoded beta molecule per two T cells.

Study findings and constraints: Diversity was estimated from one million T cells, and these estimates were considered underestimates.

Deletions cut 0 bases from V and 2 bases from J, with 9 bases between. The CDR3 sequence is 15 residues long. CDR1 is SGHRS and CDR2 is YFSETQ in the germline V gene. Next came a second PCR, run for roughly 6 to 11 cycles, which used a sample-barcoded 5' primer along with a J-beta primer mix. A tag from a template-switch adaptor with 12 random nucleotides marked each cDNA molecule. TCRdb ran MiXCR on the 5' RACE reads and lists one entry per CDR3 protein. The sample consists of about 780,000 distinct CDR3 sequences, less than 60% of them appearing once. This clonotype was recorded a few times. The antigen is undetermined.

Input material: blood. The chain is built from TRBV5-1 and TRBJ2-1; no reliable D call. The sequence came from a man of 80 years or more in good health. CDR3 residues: CASSLGATAYNEQFF. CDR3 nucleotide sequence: TGCGCCAGCAGCTTGGGAGCGACCGCCTACAATGAGCAGTTCTTC. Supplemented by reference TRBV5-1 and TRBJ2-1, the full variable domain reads KAGVTQTPRYLIKTRGQQVTLSCSPISGHRSVSWYQQTPGQGLQFLFEYFSETQRNKGNFPGRFSGRQFSNSRSEMNVSTLELGDSALYLCASSLGATAYNEQFFGPGTRLTVL.